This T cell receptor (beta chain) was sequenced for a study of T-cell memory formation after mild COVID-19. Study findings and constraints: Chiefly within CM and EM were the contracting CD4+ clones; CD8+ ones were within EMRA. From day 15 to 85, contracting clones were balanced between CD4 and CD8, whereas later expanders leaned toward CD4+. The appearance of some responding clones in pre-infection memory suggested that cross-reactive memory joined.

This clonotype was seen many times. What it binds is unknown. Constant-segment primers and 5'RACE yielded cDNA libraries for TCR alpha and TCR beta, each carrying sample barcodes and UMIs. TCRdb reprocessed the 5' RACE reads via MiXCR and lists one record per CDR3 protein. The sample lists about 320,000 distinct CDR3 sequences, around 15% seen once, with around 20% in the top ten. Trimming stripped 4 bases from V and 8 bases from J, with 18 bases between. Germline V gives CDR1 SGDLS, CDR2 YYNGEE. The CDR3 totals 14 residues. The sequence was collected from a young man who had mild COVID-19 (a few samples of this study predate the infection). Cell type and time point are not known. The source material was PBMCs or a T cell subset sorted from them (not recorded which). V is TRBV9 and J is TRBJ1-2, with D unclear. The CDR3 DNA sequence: TGTGCCAGCAGCACCGGGGTCCCCCGCGGAGGCTACACCTTC. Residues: CASSTGVPRGGYTF.